Below are 16 T cell receptor beta chains sequenced from a single sample in a study of T cell changes during pregnancy in multiple sclerosis. Assay used: immunoSEQ multiplex PCR; TCRdb lists only in-frame clones, some missing. This table holds 32,000 or so clones, 90% to 95% found once. The input for sequencing was CD4+ T cells from peripheral blood mononuclear cells, taken in the third trimester of pregnancy. Source of these receptors: a female donor in good health, enrolled as a control in a pregnancy study.

J is TRBJ2-3 and V is TRBV5-1; 16 bases line up with TRBD2. Germline trimming cut 3 bases from V and 6 bases from J; bases unmatched to any gene: 7. The CDR3 spans 17 residues. Germline values: CDR1 SGHRS, CDR2 YFSETQ. The CDR3 DNA is TGCGCCAGCAGCTGGGGACTAGCGGGGGGGCTATCGGATACGCAGTATTTT. It specifies CASSWGLAGGLSDTQYF.

The chain has TRBV7-2 and TRBJ2-5, with 12 positions matching TRBD2. The V gene's germline CDR1 is SGHTA and CDR2 FQGNSA. There are 14 residues in the CDR3. The junction had 4 bases not matched to a gene; V was cut back by 6 bases and J by 5 bases. As DNA, the CDR3 is TGTGCCAGCAGACTAGCGGGGGGCGTGGAGACCCAGTACTTC. This codes for CASRLAGGVETQYF.

The genes are TRBV6-6 and TRBJ1-1, with 8 nucleotides matching TRBD1. The ends lost 2 bases at V and 1 base at J; junction bases unmatched: 3. CDR3 size: 15 residues. Germline V gene sequence: CDR1 MNHNY, CDR2 SVGAGI (reference sequence). The CDR3 DNA reads as TGTGCCAGCAGTTACACAGGACAGGGGAACACTGAAGCTTTCTTT. Translation gives CASSYTGQGNTEAFF.

The rearrangement joins TRBV6-5 to TRBJ2-1; D may be TRBD2 (5 bases). V was shortened by 8 bases and J by 4 bases, with 12 bases between the two germline ends. The CDR3 spans 13 residues. Looked up from germline, CDR1 is MNHEY and CDR2 is SVGAGI. The CDR3 DNA reads TGTGCCAGCGAGGGTAGCAGGTACAATGAGCAGTTCTTC. It is translated as CASEGSRYNEQFF.

The chain has TRBV6-1 and TRBJ1-2; D unresolved. The ends were cut back, 3 bases at V and 0 bases at J, with 2 bases in the middle. The germline gives CDR1 MNHNS, CDR2 SASEGT. The CDR3 is 12 residues long. The CDR3 DNA reads as TGTGCCAGCAGTGACGCTAACTATGGCTACACCTTC. Residues: CASSDANYGYTF.

The chain is built from TRBV7-9 and TRBJ2-1, with 9 bases fitting TRBD2. Per the germline V gene, CDR1 is SEHNR and CDR2 is FQNEAQ (reference sequence). The V gene end was trimmed by 5 bases and the J gene end by 6 bases; junction bases not matched to a gene: 8. CDR3 length: 15 amino acids. In DNA form, the CDR3 reads TGTGCCAGCAGCCACGGAGCGGGGGGAACCAATGAGCAGTTCTTC. As protein: CASSHGAGGTNEQFF.

The sample holds a few counts of this clone. The CDR3, as DNA: TGCGCCAGCAGTGCAGTACCCGGGGAGCTGTTTTTT. Protein product: CASSAVPGELFF. The rearrangement uses TRBV10-1 and TRBJ2-2; D remains unclear. The CDR3 covers 12 residues. Trimming removed 4 bases from V and 6 bases from J, with 6 bases in between. Germline V gene lookup returns CDR1 WNHNN and CDR2 SYGVQD (reference sequence).

The chain carries TRBV7-2 and TRBJ1-2, with D perhaps TRBD1 (6 bases). V was cut by 4 bases and J by 5 bases, with 11 bases left in between. The CDR3 is 13 amino acids. Germline V lookup: CDR1 SGHTA, CDR2 FQGNSA. CDR3 protein: CASSSTGIYGYTF. The CDR3 DNA sequence: TGTGCCAGCAGCTCTACAGGGATTTATGGCTACACCTTC.

This clone appeared once. The chain has TRBV28 and TRBJ1-3; TRBD1 might be the D (5 bases). Per germline, CDR1 MDHEN and CDR2 SYDVKM. The CDR3 totals 16 residues. V shed 4 bases and J shed 2 bases, with 15 bases lying between them. The CDR3 protein is CASSSPGGGTGNTIYF. The CDR3 bases are TGTGCCAGCAGTTCCCCCGGGGGGGGAACTGGAAACACCATATATTTT.

The chain has TRBV18 and TRBJ2-3; TRBD2 matches 13 bases. This CDR3 comprises 17 residues. After removal of 0 bases from V and 7 bases from J, the junction contained 7 bases not matched to a gene. Germline assignment: CDR1 KGHSH and CDR2 LQKENI. For the CDR3, the DNA is TGTGCCAGCTCACCACCCGGCGGACTAGCGGGAGAGAATACGCAGTATTTT. Its protein product is CASSPPGGLAGENTQYF.

V gene TRBV25-1 combines with J gene TRBJ1-3; the D gene is possibly TRBD1 (5 bases). There are 13 residues in the CDR3. Per germline, CDR1 MGHDK and CDR2 SYGVNS. The ends were cut back, 4 bases at V and 4 bases at J, with 8 bases in the middle. CDR3 in amino acids: CASSAGFGNTIYF. CDR3 DNA sequence: TGTGCCAGCAGTGCAGGGTTCGGAAACACCATATATTTT.

This chain uses TRBV11-2 with TRBJ1-1; D gene unclear. The CDR3 is 12 amino acids. Germline values: CDR1 SGHAT, CDR2 FQNNGV. V dropped 4 bases and J dropped 2 bases, with 5 bases sitting between them. The CDR3 protein is CASSSRNTEAFF. The CDR3 DNA follows: TGTGCCAGCAGCTCCAGAAACACTGAAGCTTTCTTT.

V usage is TRBV18 and J usage is TRBJ2-2; possible D gene TRBD1, 5 bases. With 3 bases removed from V and 4 bases from J, the gap between germline ends came to 9 bases. CDR3 length: 14 residues. Germline V gene sequence: CDR1 KGHSH, CDR2 LQKENI. This CDR3 is CASSPQGGTGELFF. DNA of the CDR3: TGTGCCAGCTCACCCCAGGGCGGCACCGGGGAGCTGTTTTTT.

This rearrangement joins TRBV18 to TRBJ2-7, with 8 bases matching TRBD1. Unmatched junction bases numbered 7, after V lost 6 bases and J lost 3 bases. Germline-derived CDR1 and CDR2 are KGHSH and LQKENI. The CDR3 has 14 amino acids. This CDR3 is CASSIRDRSYEQYF. The CDR3 DNA follows: TGTGCCAGCTCCATCCGGGACAGGAGCTACGAGCAGTACTTC. The full variable domain, its missing parts supplied by reference TRBV18 and TRBJ2-7, is NAGVMQNPRHLVRRRGQEARLRCSPMKGHSHVYWYRQLPEEGLKFMVYLQKENIIDESGMPKERFSAEFPKEGPSILRIQQVVRGDSAAYFCASSIRDRSYEQYFGPGTRLTVT.

The rearrangement joins TRBV28 to TRBJ2-5; possible D gene TRBD2, 7 bases. Germline lookup yields CDR1 MDHEN and CDR2 SYDVKM. The CDR3 has 16 residues. Between the trimmed V and J ends, which lost 4 bases and 4 bases, there was a span of 19 bases. The CDR3 spells CASSYRGAGARETQYF. The CDR3 nucleotides read TGTGCCAGCAGTTACCGGGGGGCAGGGGCAAGAGAGACCCAGTACTTC.

In this sample, this clone turned up a few times. This chain joins TRBV9 and TRBJ2-7; 8 bases fit TRBD2. J gave up 4 bases and V 0 bases, and 9 bases lay outside the gene matches. Germline V CDR1 and CDR2: SGDLS, YYNGEE. The CDR3 runs to 16 residues. CDR3 nucleotide sequence: TGTGCCAGCAGCGTAGAGGGGACTAGTCTTGGATACGAGCAGTACTTC. Protein sequence: CASSVEGTSLGYEQYF.